The 5 T cell receptor beta chains reported below all come from one sample, sequenced in a study of blood T cell repertoires in COVID-19. Generated by immunoSEQ multiplex PCR, the TCRdb table keeps only in-frame clones and is missing some. The table has roughly 300,000 clones, approximately 85% seen once. Sequencing was done on a sample of peripheral blood. The receptors were gathered from a young man with active or convalescent COVID-19.

The V and J genes are TRBV2 and TRBJ2-5; the D is unclear. This CDR3 is 14 amino acids long. V lost 6 bases, J lost 7 bases, and 18 bases lay in between. The germline gives CDR1 SNHLY, CDR2 FYNNEI. The CDR3 loop is CASSRSGPSGTQYF. As DNA, the CDR3 is TGTGCCAGCAGCCGATCGGGTCCCTCTGGGACCCAGTACTTC.

The chain has TRBV15 and TRBJ1-1; 7 nucleotides match TRBD1. The CDR3 totals 16 residues. CDR1 LNHNV and CDR2 YYDKDF come from the germline V gene (reference sequence). With V trimmed by 3 bases and J by 1 base, 8 bases remained unmatched. Here the CDR3 DNA reads TGTGCCACCAGCAGGTACCCGACAGGGAGGAACACTGAAGCTTTCTTT. Protein: CATSRYPTGRNTEAFF.

The J gene is TRBJ1-2, the V gene TRBV6-4, with D unclear. V was pared by 2 bases and J by 5 bases, with 15 bases between. Germline V gene lookup returns CDR1 MRHNA and CDR2 SNTAGT. The CDR3 contains 15 residues. The CDR3 here is CASSDPVVFRYGYTF. As DNA, the CDR3 is TGTGCCAGCAGTGACCCGGTTGTTTTTCGGTATGGCTACACCTTC.

This chain connects TRBV27 to TRBJ2-1; 8 nucleotides agree with TRBD1. This CDR3 is 16 amino acids long. V trimming: 1 base; J trimming: 7 bases; junction bases outside the gene matches: 9. Per the germline V gene, CDR1 is MNHEY and CDR2 is SMNVEV (reference sequence). The CDR3 region has the DNA TGTGCCAGCAGTTTATTTCCAGGGGGCATGGTTAATGAGCAGTTCTTC. This encodes CASSLFPGGMVNEQFF.

The rearrangement links TRBV9 to TRBJ1-1, with D tentatively TRBD1 (5 bases). CDR1 is SGDLS and CDR2 is YYNGEE in the germline V gene. This CDR3 spans 14 amino acids. V gave up 5 bases and J gave up 1 base, with 12 bases separating them. CDR3 DNA: TGTGCCAGCAGAACGGGACTGGCGAACACTGAAGCTTTCTTT. Translating gives CASRTGLANTEAFF.